This T cell receptor beta chain was sequenced during a study of technical replicates of blood from four donors. Clones were read by immunoSEQ multiplex PCR, and TCRdb kept only the in-frame ones, dropping some. There are approximately 12,000 clones in the sample; around 96% occur only once, and 7.2% lies in the top ten. CDR1 and CDR2 (germline): SGHTA, FQGNSA. J was trimmed by 2 bases and V by 2 bases; bases with no gene match: 8. This CDR3 is built from 19 residues. This receptor was taken from a human donor in good health. V usage is TRBV7-2 and J usage is TRBJ2-2; 13 nucleotides align to TRBD2. Sequencing used PBMCs. The CDR3 protein is CASSLYRTSGRVNTGELFF. CDR3 bases: TGTGCCAGCAGCTTATACCGGACTAGCGGGAGAGTAAACACCGGGGAGCTGTTTTTT. Full variable domain (remainder filled in from reference TRBV7-2 and TRBJ2-2): GAGVSQSPSNKVTEKGKDVELRCDPISGHTALYWYRQSLGQGLEFLIYFQGNSAPDKSGLPSDRFSAERTGGSVSTLTIQRTQQEDSAVYLCASSLYRTSGRVNTGELFFGEGSRLTVL.